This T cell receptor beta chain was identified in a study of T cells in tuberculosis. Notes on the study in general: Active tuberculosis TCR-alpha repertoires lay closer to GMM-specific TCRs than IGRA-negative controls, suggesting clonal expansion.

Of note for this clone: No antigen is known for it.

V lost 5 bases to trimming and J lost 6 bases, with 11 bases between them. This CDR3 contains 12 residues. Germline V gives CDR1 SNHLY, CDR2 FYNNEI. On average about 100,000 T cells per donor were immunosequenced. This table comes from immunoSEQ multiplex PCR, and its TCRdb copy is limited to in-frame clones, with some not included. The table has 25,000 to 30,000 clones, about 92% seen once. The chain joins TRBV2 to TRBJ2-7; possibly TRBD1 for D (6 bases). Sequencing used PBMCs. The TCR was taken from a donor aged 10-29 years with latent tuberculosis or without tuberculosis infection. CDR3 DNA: TGTGCCAGCAGTAGCCAGGGGATCGAGCAGTACTTC. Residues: CASSSQGIEQYF.